The sequence of this TCR beta chain was determined in a study of T cells in Graves' hyperthyroidism and ophthalmopathy. Background on the study: At initial diagnosis, before any treatment had begun, peripheral blood was obtained.

At least ten counts were recorded for this clonotype. The CDR3 spans 13 residues. The V gene lost 5 bases and the J gene lost 4 bases, with 10 bases spanning the gap. Authors of the study amplified TCR beta CDR3 regions from RNA transcripts. The study used the HTBI primer set for a first-round RT-PCR of the TCR CDR3. TCRdb passed the multiplex PCR reads through MiXCR, listing each CDR3 protein once. The sample holds around 700,000 distinct CDR3 sequences, approximately 18% seen once. Sequencing was done on a sample of blood. The source is a woman aged 45-65 years with Graves' hyperthyroidism that later progressed to Graves' ophthalmopathy. The chain joins TRBV12-3 or TRBV12-4 to TRBJ2-3; no clear D gene. CDR3 bases: TGTGCCAGCAGTCGCCAAGGACCAGATACGCAGTATTTT. It is translated as CASSRQGPDTQYF.